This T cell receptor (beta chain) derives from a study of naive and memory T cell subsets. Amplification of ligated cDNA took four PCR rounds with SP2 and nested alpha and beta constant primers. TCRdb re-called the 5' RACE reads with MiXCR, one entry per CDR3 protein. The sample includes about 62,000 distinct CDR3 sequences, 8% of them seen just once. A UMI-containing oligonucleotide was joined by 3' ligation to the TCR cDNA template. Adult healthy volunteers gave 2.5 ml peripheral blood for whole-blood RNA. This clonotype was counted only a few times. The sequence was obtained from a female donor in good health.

CDR3 bases: TGTGCCTGGAGTGAACTAGCGGGAGTTGCGGATACGCAGTATTTT. It specifies CAWSELAGVADTQYF. The rearrangement joins TRBV30 to TRBJ2-3; 11 bases agree with TRBD2. Germline V gene data show CDR1 as GTSNPN and CDR2 as SVGIG (reference sequence). This CDR3 comprises 15 residues. After removal of 1 base from V and 6 bases from J, the junction contained 6 bases not matched to a gene.